These 27 T cell receptor beta chains were sequenced from one sample in a study of early T cells in non-severe SARS-CoV-2 infection. Each CDR3 protein is one row after TCRdb ran MiXCR on the 5' RACE reads. The table lists about 39,000 distinct CDR3 sequences, less than 6% of them singletons. The source material was whole blood, sampled at baseline. Receptors were obtained from an adult who was a healthcare worker with PCR-confirmed SARS-CoV-2 infection or an uninfected control (not recorded which).

The sample holds many counts of this clonotype. This sequence joins TRBV19 and TRBJ1-2, with D hard to call. This CDR3 has 10 amino acids. V was cut by 8 bases and J by 4 bases, with 5 bases left in between. The germline V gene encodes CDR1 LNHDA and CDR2 SQIVND (reference sequence). The CDR3 DNA sequence: TGTGCCAGTCGGAGCTATGGCTACACCTTC. Translation gives CASRSYGYTF.

This clonotype has at least ten counts. The chain couples TRBV6-1 to TRBJ1-6; the match to TRBD1 covers 7 bases. V lost 4 bases, J lost 10 bases, and 4 bases stayed unmatched. Germline-derived CDR1 and CDR2 are MNHNS and SASEGT. The length of the CDR3 is 13 residues. This CDR3 is CASSVTGESPLHF. CDR3 nucleotide sequence: TGTGCCAGCAGTGTCACAGGGGAATCACCCCTCCACTTT.

This clonotype was recorded many times. In DNA form, the CDR3 reads TGTGCCAGCAGCCGAAGGACTAGCGGGGGGCAGAATGAGCAGTTCTTC. Translating it yields CASSRRTSGGQNEQFF. The chain joins TRBV3-1 to TRBJ2-1, with 14 bases matching TRBD2. V lost 4 bases, J lost 7 bases, and 6 bases stayed unmatched. The germline V gene has CDR1 LGHDT and CDR2 YNNKEL (reference sequence). CDR3 length: 16 residues.

This clonotype has at least ten counts. The CDR3 DNA follows: TGTGCCTGGAGTGTACAGGTAGCTAACTATGGCTACACCTTC. Translated, it gives CAWSVQVANYGYTF. The V and J genes are TRBV30 and TRBJ1-2; D perhaps matches TRBD1 (5 bases). CDR3 length: 14 residues. The germline CDR1 and CDR2 sequences are GTSNPN and SVGIG (reference sequence). Trimming cost V 0 bases and J 0 bases, with 8 bases left between them.

Many counts were recorded for this clonotype. The chain combines TRBV7-2 with TRBJ2-7; 12 nucleotides agree with TRBD1. Germline V lookup: CDR1 SGHTA, CDR2 FQGNSA. The CDR3 is 16 residues long. V lost 3 bases and J lost 7; bases outside the gene matches: 10. This CDR3 reads CASSFYSGTGGAEQYF. CDR3 in DNA: TGTGCCAGCAGCTTCTATTCCGGGACAGGGGGCGCGGAGCAGTACTTC.

This clonotype was detected ten times or more. The rearrangement links TRBV5-1 to TRBJ2-1; weak D call: TRBD1 (5 bases). Trimming shortened V by 3 bases and J by 2 bases, and 12 bases separated the two germline ends. Germline V CDR1 and CDR2: SGHRS, YFSETQ. This CDR3 region has 15 residues. The CDR3 loop reads CASSSGQGAYNEQFF. CDR3 nucleotide sequence: TGCGCCAGCAGCTCTGGACAAGGCGCCTACAATGAGCAGTTCTTC.

Ten or more counts support this clonotype. J is TRBJ2-2 and V is TRBV5-6, with a weak D call TRBD2 (7 bases). The CDR3 totals 16 residues. V lost 4 bases and J lost 3, with 16 bases in between. Germline loops: CDR1 SGHDT, CDR2 YYEEEE. The CDR3 sequence is CASSLPAGAYTGELFF. The DNA for the CDR3 is TGTGCCAGCAGCCTCCCCGCGGGGGCGTACACCGGGGAGCTGTTTTTT.

This clonotype has at least ten counts. The J gene is TRBJ1-2, the V gene TRBV24-1; D perhaps matches TRBD1 (5 bases). The CDR3 covers 14 residues. V lost 3 bases and J 2 bases, leaving 9 bases between the germline ends. CDR1 and CDR2 (germline): KGHDR, SFDVKD. CDR3 sequence: CATSDMGRNYGYTF. The DNA for the CDR3 is TGTGCCACCAGTGATATGGGACGGAACTATGGCTACACCTTC.

Ten or more counts support this clonotype. V is TRBV7-9 and J is TRBJ2-5; 11 nucleotides match TRBD1. Unmatched junction bases numbered 10, after V lost 6 bases and J lost 4 bases. The CDR3 is 16 amino acids. CDR1 is SEHNR, CDR2 FQNEAQ, per germline (reference sequence). The CDR3 sequence: CASSKQFGQGAETQYF. Here the CDR3 DNA reads TGTGCCAGCAGTAAGCAGTTCGGACAGGGGGCAGAGACCCAGTACTTC.

Ten or more counts support this clonotype. At one end, the junction sequence differs from germline, possibly due to a read error. Here the CDR3 reads CASREGRAGGANEQFF. In nucleotides, the CDR3 is TGTGCCAGCAGGGAAGGAAGAGCGGGAGGGGCAAATGAGCAGTTCTTC. The chain links TRBV2 to TRBJ2-1, with 10 bases aligning to TRBD2. The germline V gene has CDR1 SNHLY and CDR2 FYNNEI. The CDR3 sequence is 16 residues long.

This clonotype was recorded at least ten times. V and J are TRBV9 and TRBJ2-7; the D gene could be TRBD1 or TRBD2 (5 bases each). V was clipped by 0 bases and J by 4 bases, with 14 bases between them. The germline V gene encodes CDR1 SGDLS and CDR2 YYNGEE. This CDR3 is built from 15 residues. CDR3 DNA sequence: TGTGCCAGCAGCGTAGGGGGGTTGCGACCGTACGAGCAGTACTTC. It is translated as CASSVGGLRPYEQYF.

The chain is built from TRBV6-2 or TRBV6-3 and TRBJ2-3, with a weak D call TRBD2 (5 bases). V dropped 7 bases and J dropped 4 bases, with 9 bases sitting between them. The CDR3 consists of 12 residues. Per the germline V gene, CDR1 is MNHEY and CDR2 is SVGEGT. As DNA, the CDR3 is TGTGCCAGCACCGGGGTGTCAGATACGCAGTATTTT. Protein: CASTGVSDTQYF.

This clonotype has more than one count but fewer than ten. V is TRBV6-5 and J is TRBJ2-1; tentatively, D is TRBD1 (5 bases). Trimming stripped 4 bases from V and 2 bases from J, with 6 bases between. The germline CDR1 and CDR2 sequences are MNHEY and SVGAGI. The CDR3 has 13 residues. The CDR3 here is CASSWGPYNEQFF. The CDR3 DNA sequence: TGTGCCAGCAGTTGGGGCCCCTACAATGAGCAGTTCTTC.

In this sample, this clonotype turned up many times. The CDR3 protein is CASSPGLSSYNEQFF. CDR3 coding DNA: TGTGCCAGCAGCCCGGGACTCAGCTCCTACAATGAGCAGTTCTTC. This chain links TRBV13 with TRBJ2-1, with TRBD2 as a possible D gene (6 bases). The CDR3 sequence is 15 residues long. Germline V gives CDR1 PRHDT, CDR2 FYEKMQ (reference sequence). V lost 5 bases and J lost 0, with 11 bases in between.

The CDR3 is CASMRGTVDTQYF. The CDR3 nucleotides are TGTGCCAGCATGAGGGGCACCGTGGATACGCAGTATTTT. The genes are TRBV6-5 and TRBJ2-3; tentatively, D is TRBD1 or TRBD2 (5 bases each). The V gene lost 7 bases and the J gene lost 6 bases, with 14 bases spanning the gap. CDR1 is MNHEY, CDR2 SVGAGI, per germline. CDR3 size: 13 residues.

This clonotype appeared a few times. The chain carries TRBV5-1 and TRBJ2-3; D remains unclear. V lost 7 bases to trimming and J lost 0 bases, with 12 bases between them. The CDR3 has 14 residues. Germline CDR1 SGHRS, CDR2 YFSETQ. The CDR3 region is CASSTTSSTDTQYF. Written as DNA, the CDR3 is TGCGCCAGCTCTACTACTTCTAGCACAGATACGCAGTATTTT.

This clonotype was found many times. The CDR3 region has the DNA TGTGCCAGCAGCTATCATCCGGGACAGTTAAAAAACACTGAAGCTTTCTTT. It codes for CASSYHPGQLKNTEAFF. The V and J genes are TRBV13 and TRBJ1-1, with 7 bases identical to TRBD1. J gave up 2 bases and V 4 bases, and 13 bases lay outside the gene matches. The CDR3 is 17 amino acids. Germline lookup yields CDR1 PRHDT and CDR2 FYEKMQ (reference sequence). Full variable domain (rest looked up from reference TRBV13 and TRBJ1-1): AAGVIQSPRHLIKEKRETATLKCYPIPRHDTVYWYQQGPGQDPQFLISFYEKMQSDKGSIPDRFSAQQFSDYHSELNMSSLELGDSALYFCASSYHPGQLKNTEAFFGQGTRLTVV.

This rearrangement joins TRBV12-3 or TRBV12-4 to TRBJ2-3, with D possibly matching TRBD1 (5 bases). This CDR3 has 15 amino acids. The ends were cut back, 0 bases at V and 6 bases at J, with 13 bases in the middle. The CDR3 sequence: CASSLAAQGWDTQYF. The CDR3 region has the DNA TGTGCCAGCAGTTTAGCGGCGCAGGGTTGGGATACGCAGTATTTT.

At least ten counts were recorded for this clonotype. V gene TRBV19 combines with J gene TRBJ1-2; D gene ambiguous. In germline, CDR1 is LNHDA, CDR2 SQIVND (reference sequence). The CDR3 spans 12 residues. Trimming took off 3 bases at V and 4 bases at J, with 6 bases between the two ends. The DNA of the CDR3 is TGTGCCAGTAGTATGCCCGGCTATGGCTACACCTTC. As protein: CASSMPGYGYTF.

This clonotype was picked up many times. The chain uses TRBV7-9 and TRBJ1-1, with 9 bases aligning to TRBD1. Germline-derived CDR1 and CDR2 are SEHNR and FQNEAQ (reference sequence). The trim removed 3 bases at V and 5 bases at J, leaving 7 bases unmatched. The CDR3 loop spans 15 amino acids. The CDR3 region has the DNA TGTGCCAGCAGCTTGGGACAGGGTTTCGGAACTGAAGCTTTCTTT. It codes for CASSLGQGFGTEAFF. Full variable domain (outside the CDR3, taken from reference TRBV7-9 and TRBJ1-1): DTGVSQNPRHKITKRGQNVTFRCDPISEHNRLYWYRQTLGQGPEFLTYFQNEAQLEKSRLLSDRFSAERPKGSFSTLEIQRTEQGDSAMYLCASSLGQGFGTEAFFGQGTRLTVV.

This clonotype was recorded at least ten times. V and J are TRBV6-1 and TRBJ2-2; weak D call: TRBD2 (5 bases). This CDR3 comprises 15 residues. V was pared by 5 bases and J by 0 bases, with 10 bases between. Per germline, CDR1 MNHNS and CDR2 SASEGT. This CDR3 reads CASSFLAANTGELFF. As DNA, the CDR3 is TGTGCCAGCAGTTTCCTAGCAGCGAACACCGGGGAGCTGTTTTTT.

The CDR3 sequence is CASSSTGRPSEQYF. CDR3 DNA sequence: TGTGCCAGCAGCTCCACAGGGCGCCCCAGCGAGCAGTACTTC. The rearrangement joins TRBV7-2 to TRBJ2-7; D possibly corresponds to TRBD1 (6 bases). This CDR3 is built from 14 residues. V shed 4 bases and J shed 6 bases, with 16 bases lying between them. Germline V gene data show CDR1 as SGHTA and CDR2 as FQGNSA.

This clonotype appeared many times. The chain has TRBV30 and TRBJ2-4; TRBD2 aligns across 12 bases. Looked up from germline, CDR1 is GTSNPN and CDR2 is SVGIG (reference sequence). This CDR3 spans 21 amino acids. J lost 1 base, V lost 5 bases, and 21 bases had no gene match. The CDR3 DNA reads TGTGCCTGGTCGAAGGACAGGGATGGACTAGCGGGATCGCGGGCCAAAAACATTCAGTACTTC. Translated, it gives CAWSKDRDGLAGSRAKNIQYF.

Ten or more counts support this clonotype. This chain joins TRBV7-9 and TRBJ2-1; possibly TRBD2 for D (5 bases). The CDR3 length is 15 residues. The germline V gene has CDR1 SEHNR and CDR2 FQNEAQ (reference sequence). Trimming left V 8 bases short and J 2 bases short, with 16 bases between. The CDR3 nucleotides read TGTGCCAGCTTGGGTCGGGGTATAACCTACAATGAGCAGTTCTTC. The encoded protein is CASLGRGITYNEQFF. Together with reference TRBV7-9 and TRBJ2-1, the CDR3 gives the full variable domain: DTGVSQNPRHKITKRGQNVTFRCDPISEHNRLYWYRQTLGQGPEFLTYFQNEAQLEKSRLLSDRFSAERPKGSFSTLEIQRTEQGDSAMYLCASLGRGITYNEQFFGPGTRLTVL.

This clonotype was seen only a few times. The genes are TRBV19 and TRBJ2-2, with D unclear. Trimming removed 0 bases from V and 8 bases from J, with 7 bases in between. The CDR3 is 13 amino acids. The germline gives CDR1 LNHDA, CDR2 SQIVND (reference sequence). Written as DNA, the CDR3 is TGTGCCAGTAGTATAGATGGACGGGGGGAGCTGTTTTTT. Translation gives CASSIDGRGELFF.

The sample holds many counts of this clonotype. The chain employs TRBV6-2 or TRBV6-3 and TRBJ2-2; the D is unclear. The germline CDR1 and CDR2 sequences are MNHEY and SVGEGT. V dropped 0 bases and J dropped 2 bases, with 22 bases sitting between them. The CDR3 contains 20 residues. Here the CDR3 reads CASSYSVSLDVSFNTGELFF. The DNA for the CDR3 is TGTGCCAGCAGTTACTCCGTAAGCCTTGACGTGTCTTTTAACACCGGGGAGCTGTTTTTT.

This clonotype was observed many times. The chain uses TRBV27 and TRBJ2-3; TRBD2 matches at 15 bases. Germline values: CDR1 MNHEY, CDR2 SMNVEV (reference sequence). CDR3 length: 16 amino acids. V lost 7 bases and J lost 0; bases outside the gene matches: 2. CDR3: CASTGLAGGSTDTQYF. CDR3 nucleotides: TGTGCCAGCACCGGACTAGCGGGGGGGAGCACAGATACGCAGTATTTT.